The sequence of this T cell receptor (beta chain) was determined in a study of shared clonotypes between healthy human individuals. Study-level findings and limits: Blood was the sole source, and tissue repertoires probably differ.

Per germline, CDR1 SGHDT and CDR2 YYEEEE. The CDR3 extends over 16 amino acids. V lost 5 bases, J lost 1 base, and 16 bases lay in between. Assay runs were performed at deep level. Clones were sequenced by immunoSEQ multiplex PCR, and TCRdb holds only the in-frame ones, with some missing. Here the sample spans more than 2 million clones, 95% being singletons. A note on this clone: Its antigen remains unidentified.

The sequencing sample was made of naive CD4+ T cells sorted from blood. Subset noted: CD45RA+ positively selected. The chain employs TRBV5-6 and TRBJ1-5; D unclear. The origin of this receptor is a man in his late teens or twenties in good health. The chain's CDR3 is CASRSRESNSNQPQHF. CDR3 coding DNA: TGTGCCAGCAGGAGCCGGGAATCCAACAGCAATCAGCCCCAGCATTTT.